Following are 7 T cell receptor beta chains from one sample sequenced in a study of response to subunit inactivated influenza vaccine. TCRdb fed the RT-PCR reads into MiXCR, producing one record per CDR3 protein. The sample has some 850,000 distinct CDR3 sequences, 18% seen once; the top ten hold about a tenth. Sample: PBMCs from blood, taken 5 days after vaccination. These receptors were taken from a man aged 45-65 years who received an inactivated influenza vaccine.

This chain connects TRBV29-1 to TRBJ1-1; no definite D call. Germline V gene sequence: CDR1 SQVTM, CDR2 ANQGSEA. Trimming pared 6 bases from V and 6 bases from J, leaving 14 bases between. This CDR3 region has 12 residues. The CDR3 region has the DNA TGCAGCGTCATAGGGTCCGGGGCTGAAGCTTTCTTT. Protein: CSVIGSGAEAFF.

The CDR3 DNA is TGCAGCGTTGAAGATCCGGGGCAGCCCCAGCATTTT. It translates to CSVEDPGQPQHF. This chain joins TRBV29-1 and TRBJ1-5; D is undetermined. V shed 0 bases and J shed 7 bases, with 7 bases lying between them. The CDR3 is 12 amino acids. CDR1 is SQVTM and CDR2 is ANQGSEA in the germline V gene.

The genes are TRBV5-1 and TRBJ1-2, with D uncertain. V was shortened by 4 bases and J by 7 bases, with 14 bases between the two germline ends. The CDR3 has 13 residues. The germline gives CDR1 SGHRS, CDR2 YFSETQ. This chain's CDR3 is CASSQVQRVGYTF. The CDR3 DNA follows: TGCGCCAGCAGCCAGGTCCAGCGGGTTGGCTACACCTTC.

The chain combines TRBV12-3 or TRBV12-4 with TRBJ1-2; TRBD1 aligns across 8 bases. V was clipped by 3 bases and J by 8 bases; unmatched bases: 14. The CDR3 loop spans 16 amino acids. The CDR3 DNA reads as TGTGCCAGCAGTTTGAGTCTAGGACAGGGTCTCCGCGGCTACACCTTC. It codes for CASSLSLGQGLRGYTF.

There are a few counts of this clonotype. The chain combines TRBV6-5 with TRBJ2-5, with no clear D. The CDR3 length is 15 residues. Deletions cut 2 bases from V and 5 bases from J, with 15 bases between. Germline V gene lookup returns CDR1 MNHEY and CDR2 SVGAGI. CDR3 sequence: CASSYTDGLEETQYF. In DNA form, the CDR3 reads TGTGCCAGCAGTTACACCGACGGGTTGGAGGAGACCCAGTACTTC.

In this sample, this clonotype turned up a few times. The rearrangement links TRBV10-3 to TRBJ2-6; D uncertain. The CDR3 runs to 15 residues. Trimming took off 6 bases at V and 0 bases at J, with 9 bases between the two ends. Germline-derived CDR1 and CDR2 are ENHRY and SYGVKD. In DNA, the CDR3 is TGTGCCATCAGCACGGGCCTCTCTGGGGCCAACGTCCTGACTTTC. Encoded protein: CAISTGLSGANVLTF.

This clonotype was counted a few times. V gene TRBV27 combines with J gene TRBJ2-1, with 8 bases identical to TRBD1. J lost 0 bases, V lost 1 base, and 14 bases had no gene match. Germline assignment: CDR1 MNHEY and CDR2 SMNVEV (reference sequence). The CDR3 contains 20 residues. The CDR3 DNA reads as TGTGCCAGCAGTTTATGGCCTGGCGACAGGGGTCCTAGCTCCTACAATGAGCAGTTCTTC. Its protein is CASSLWPGDRGPSSYNEQFF.